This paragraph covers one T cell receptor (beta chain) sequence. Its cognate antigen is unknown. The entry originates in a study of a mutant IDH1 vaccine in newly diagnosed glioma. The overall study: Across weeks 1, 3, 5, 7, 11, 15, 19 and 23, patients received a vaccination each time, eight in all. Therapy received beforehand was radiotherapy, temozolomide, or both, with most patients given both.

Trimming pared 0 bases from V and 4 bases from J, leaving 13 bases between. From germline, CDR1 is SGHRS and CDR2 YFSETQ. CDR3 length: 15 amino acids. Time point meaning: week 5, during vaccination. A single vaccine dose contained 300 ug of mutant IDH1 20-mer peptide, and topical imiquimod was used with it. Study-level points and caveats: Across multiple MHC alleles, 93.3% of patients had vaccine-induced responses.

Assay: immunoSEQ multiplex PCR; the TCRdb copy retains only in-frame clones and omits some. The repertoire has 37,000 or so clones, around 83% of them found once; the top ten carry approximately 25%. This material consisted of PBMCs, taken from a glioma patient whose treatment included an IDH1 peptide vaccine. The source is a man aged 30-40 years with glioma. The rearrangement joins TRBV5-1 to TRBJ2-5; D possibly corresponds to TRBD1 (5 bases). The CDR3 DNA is TGCGCCAGCAGCTTGGTTGACAGATTACGAGAGACCCAGTACTTC. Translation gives CASSLVDRLRETQYF.